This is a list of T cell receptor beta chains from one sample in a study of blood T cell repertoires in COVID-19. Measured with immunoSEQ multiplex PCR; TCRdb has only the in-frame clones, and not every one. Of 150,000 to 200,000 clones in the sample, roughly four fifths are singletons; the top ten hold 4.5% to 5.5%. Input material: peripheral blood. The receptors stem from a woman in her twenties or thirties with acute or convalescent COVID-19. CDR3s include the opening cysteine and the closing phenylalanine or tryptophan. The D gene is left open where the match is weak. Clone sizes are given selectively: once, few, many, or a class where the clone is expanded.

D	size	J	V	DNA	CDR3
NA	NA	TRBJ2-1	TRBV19	TGTGCCAGTAGTATAGGACTATCCTACAATGAGCAGTTCTTC	CASSIGLSYNEQFF
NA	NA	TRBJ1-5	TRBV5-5	TGTGCCAGCAGCTTGAAGGGGACTAATCAGCCCCAGCATTTT	CASSLKGTNQPQHF
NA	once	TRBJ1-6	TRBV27	TGTGCCAGCAGTTTCGCAGGGGATAATTCACCCCTCCACTTT	CASSFAGDNSPLHF
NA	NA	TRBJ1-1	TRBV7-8	TGTGCCAGCAGCTTAGCGGGGGCAGGGCGGGCTTTCTTT	CASSLAGAGRAFF
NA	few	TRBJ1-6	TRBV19	TGTGCCAGTACAGAGGTCGCCTATAATTCACCCCTCCACTTT	CASTEVAYNSPLHF
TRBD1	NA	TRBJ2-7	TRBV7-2	TGTGCCAGCAGCCCTTTTGGGACAGCCCTCTACGAGCAGTACTTC	CASSPFGTALYEQYF
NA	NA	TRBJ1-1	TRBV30	TGTGCCTGGAGTGTACGGGCGGGTATGAACACTGAAGCTTTCTTT	CAWSVRAGMNTEAFF
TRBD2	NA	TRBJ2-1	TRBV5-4	TGTGCCAGCAGCTTTCCTAGCGGGGGTACCTACAATGAGCAGTTCTTC	CASSFPSGGTYNEQFF
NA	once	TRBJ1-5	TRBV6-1	TGTGCCAGCAGTGAACTTCAGCCCCAGCATTTT	CASSELQPQHF
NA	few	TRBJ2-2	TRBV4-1	TGCGCCAGCAGCCAAGGACTTAACACCGGGGAGCTGTTTTTT	CASSQGLNTGELFF
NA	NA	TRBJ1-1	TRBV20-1	TGCAGTGCTAGTGCCGGGGGTGAGACTGAAGCTTTCTTT	CSASAGGETEAFF
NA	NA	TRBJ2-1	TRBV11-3	TGTGCCAGCAGCTTAGTGGAGGGAAATGAGCAGTTCTTC	CASSLVEGNEQFF
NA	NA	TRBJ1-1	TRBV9	TGTGCCAGCAGCGGGACGTTTAGCGGAGAAGCTTTCTTT	CASSGTFSGEAFF
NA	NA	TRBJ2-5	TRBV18	TGTGCCAGCTCGACTAAAGAGACCCAGTACTTC	CASSTKETQYF
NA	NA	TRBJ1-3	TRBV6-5	TGTGCCAGCAAGGAGGCCCTCTCTGGAAACACCATATATTTT	CASKEALSGNTIYF
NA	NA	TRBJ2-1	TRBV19	TGTGCCAGTAGTATCTGGGGGCGGTACAATGAGCAGTTCTTC	CASSIWGRYNEQFF
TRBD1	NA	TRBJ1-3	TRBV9	TGTGCCAGCAGCGTAGGAACAGGGGCAAACACCATATATTTT	CASSVGTGANTIYF
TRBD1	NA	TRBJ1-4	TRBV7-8	TGTGCCAGCAGCCCTCGAAACAGGGGAGGAAATGAAAAACTGTTTTTT	CASSPRNRGGNEKLFF
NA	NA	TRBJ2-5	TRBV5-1	TGCGCCAGCAGCTTGGCCACAGTTGGGGCGTCGGAGACCCAGTACTTC	CASSLATVGASETQYF
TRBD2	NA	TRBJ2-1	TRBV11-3	TGTGCCAGCAGCTTAGGGGTGACTAGCGGGCCGAAGAATGAGCAGTTCTTC	CASSLGVTSGPKNEQFF
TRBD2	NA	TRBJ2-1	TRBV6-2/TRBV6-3	TGTGCCAGCAGCCGACTAGCGCGGGAGCAGTTCTTC	CASSRLAREQFF
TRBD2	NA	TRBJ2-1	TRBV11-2	TGTGCCCGCAGCCTGGGAAGGACTAGCGGCGTCCACAATGAGCAGTTCTTC	CARSLGRTSGVHNEQFF
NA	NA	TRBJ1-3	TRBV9	TGTGCCAGCAGCGCGAGCGGCGCCTCTGGAAACACCATATATTTT	CASSASGASGNTIYF
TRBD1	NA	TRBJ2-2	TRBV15	TGTGCCACCAGCAGAGGAAGGAGAGGGGGCGGAGGGGAGCTGTTTTTT	CATSRGRRGGGGELFF
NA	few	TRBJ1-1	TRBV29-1	TGCAGCGCTCGGGTGCTGAACACTGAAGCTTTCTTT	CSARVLNTEAFF
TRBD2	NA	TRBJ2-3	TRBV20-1	TGCAGTGCTAGTCTCCGCCTAGCGGGCCCCACAGATACGCAGTATTTT	CSASLRLAGPTDTQYF
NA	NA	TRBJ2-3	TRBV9	TGTGCCAGCAGCGTAGATCCCGAGGGGGTAGGTTCAGATACGCAGTATTTT	CASSVDPEGVGSDTQYF
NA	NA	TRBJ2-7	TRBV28	TGTGCCAGCAGTCCACCCGGTGACGAGCAGTACTTC	CASSPPGDEQYF
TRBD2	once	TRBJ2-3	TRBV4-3	TGCGCCAGCAGCCCGAAAGCGGGGGGCACAGATACGCAGTATTTT	CASSPKAGGTDTQYF
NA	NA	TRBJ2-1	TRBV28	TGTGCCAGCAGTTCAGGATTCTCCTACAATGAGCAGTTCTTC	CASSSGFSYNEQFF
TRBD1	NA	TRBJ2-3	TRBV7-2	TGTGCCAGCAGCGAGGGACAGAGCACAGATACGCAGTATTTT	CASSEGQSTDTQYF
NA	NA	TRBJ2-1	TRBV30	TGTGCCTGGATCGACGGTACAGATGAGCAGTTCTTC	CAWIDGTDEQFF
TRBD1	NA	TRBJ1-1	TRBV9	TGTGCCAGCAGTCCAACAGGGGATTATGAAGCTTTCTTT	CASSPTGDYEAFF
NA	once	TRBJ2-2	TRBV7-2	TGTGCCAGCAGACCAAGCGACACCGGGGAGCTGTTTTTT	CASRPSDTGELFF
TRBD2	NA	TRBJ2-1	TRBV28	TGTGCCAGCAGTTTAGCCATATGGGGGACTAGCGGGAGTCCCCCGCTCTTC	CASSLAIWGTSGSPPLF
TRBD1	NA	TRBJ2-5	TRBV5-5	TGTGCCAGCAGGTCGTGGAGTGGACAGGGGGTCCAGCCCCAGTACTTC	CASRSWSGQGVQPQYF
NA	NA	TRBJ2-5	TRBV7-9	TGTGCCAGCAGCTTATCTCAGTACCAAGAGACCCAGTACTTC	CASSLSQYQETQYF
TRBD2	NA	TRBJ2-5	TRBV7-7	TGTGCTAGCAGCTTAGCGACTAGCGGGAGCCGGGAGACCCAGTACTTC	CASSLATSGSRETQYF
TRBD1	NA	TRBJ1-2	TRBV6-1	TGTGCCAGCAGTGAAGGGGGACAGGGGCATGGCTACACCTTC	CASSEGGQGHGYTF
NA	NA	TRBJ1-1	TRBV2	TGTGCCAGCAGGATACAGGGCCCTGAAGCTTTCTTT	CASRIQGPEAFF
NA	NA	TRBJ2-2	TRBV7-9	TGTGCCAGCAGCTTAGGATTTCGGCGGGGCAACACCGGGGAGCTGTTTTTT	CASSLGFRRGNTGELFF
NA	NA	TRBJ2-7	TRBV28	TGTGCCAGCAGTTTGAGTCTAGCTGGGTCCTACGAGCAGTACTTC	CASSLSLAGSYEQYF
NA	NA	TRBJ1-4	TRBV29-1	TGCAGCGTTTCAACTGGGAGGGTGGGTGAAAAACTGTTTTTT	CSVSTGRVGEKLFF
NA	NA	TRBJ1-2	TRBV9	TGTGCCAGCAGCGTGGGAGTCAGGAGCTATGGCTACACCTTC	CASSVGVRSYGYTF
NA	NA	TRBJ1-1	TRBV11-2	TGTGCCAGCAGAGAAGAGGGTGAAGCTTTCTTT	CASREEGEAFF
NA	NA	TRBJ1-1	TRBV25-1	TGTGCCAGCAGTGAAAAGTTAGGGGGAAGGAGTGAAGCTTTCTTT	CASSEKLGGRSEAFF
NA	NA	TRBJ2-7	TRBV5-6	TGTGCCAGCCCCGGTTGGGGGGTTCTCTACGAGCAGTACTTC	CASPGWGVLYEQYF
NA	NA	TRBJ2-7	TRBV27	TGTGCCAGCAGTTTCGGCAGGGCCCGCGAGCAGTACTTC	CASSFGRAREQYF
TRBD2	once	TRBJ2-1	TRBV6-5	TGTGCCAGCAGTTTTTTCGAGGGAGGGAACAATGAGCAGTTCTTC	CASSFFEGGNNEQFF
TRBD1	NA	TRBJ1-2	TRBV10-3	TGTGCCATCAGGAGGGACAGGGGTTTTTCAGGTGGCTACACCTTC	CAIRRDRGFSGGYTF
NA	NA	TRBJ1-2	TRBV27	TGTGCCAGCAGGATGACAGGACCCCCCTATGGCTACACCTTC	CASRMTGPPYGYTF
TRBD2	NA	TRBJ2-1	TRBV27	TGTGCCAGCAGTTTCCGAGATGCTAGCGGGAGTTACGAGCAGTTCTTC	CASSFRDASGSYEQFF
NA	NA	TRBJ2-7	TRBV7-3	TGTGCCAGCAGCTTAACGATGGGGCACGAGCAGTACTTC	CASSLTMGHEQYF
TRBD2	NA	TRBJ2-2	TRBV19	TGTGCCAGTAGTATAAACGGGAGGGACACCGGGGAGCTGTTTTTT	CASSINGRDTGELFF
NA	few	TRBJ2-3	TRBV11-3	TGTGCCAGCAGCGTGCGCGAGACAGATACGCAGTATTTT	CASSVRETDTQYF
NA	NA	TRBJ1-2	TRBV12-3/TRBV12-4	TGTGCCAGCAGTTTTGGAGGGACCGGCTACACCTTC	CASSFGGTGYTF
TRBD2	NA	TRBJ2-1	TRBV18	TGTGCCAGCTCACCACGGGCGCGGGAGACTTTATCCAATGAGCAGTTCTTC	CASSPRARETLSNEQFF
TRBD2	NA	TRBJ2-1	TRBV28	TGTGCCAGCAGCCGAAAGGCTAGCGGGGAGACTGAGCAGTTCTTC	CASSRKASGETEQFF